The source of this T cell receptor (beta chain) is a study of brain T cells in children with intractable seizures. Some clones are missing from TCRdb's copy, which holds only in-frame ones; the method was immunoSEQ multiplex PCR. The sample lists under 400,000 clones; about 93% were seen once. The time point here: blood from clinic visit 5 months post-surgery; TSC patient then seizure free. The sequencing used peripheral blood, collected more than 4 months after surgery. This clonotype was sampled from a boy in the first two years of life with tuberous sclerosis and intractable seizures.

CDR3 DNA sequence: TGTGCCAGCAGCGGAACCTTATTAATACCCGACCTGCTATCCTACGAGCAGTACTTC. This codes for CASSGTLLIPDLLSYEQYF. The chain links TRBV21-1 to TRBJ2-7. TRBV21-1 is a pseudogene. CDR3 length: 19 residues.